This is a list of T cell receptor beta chains from one sample in a study of blood T cell repertoires in COVID-19. The protocol was immunoSEQ multiplex PCR, while the TCRdb copy is restricted to in-frame clones and leaves out a portion. This table has 270,000 or so clones, roughly 81% appearing once. Sequencing was carried out using PBMCs or T cells enriched from blood (not recorded which). The receptors were sampled from a woman between 45 and 65 years old who had been exposed to COVID-19. The CDR3 runs from the conserved cysteine through the conserved F or W. D genes are given only for firm matches. Not every row has a clone size; where given, it reads once, few, many or a size class.

v_call,j_call,d_call,clone_size,cdr3_nt,cdr3_aa
TRBV7-8,TRBJ1-1,.,.,TGTGCCAGCAGCTGGTTGGACAGAATAAACACTGAAGCTTTCTTT,CASSWLDRINTEAFF
TRBV12-3/TRBV12-4,TRBJ1-1,.,once,TGTGCCAGCAGTTTAGGGGGGGGCACTGAAGCTTTCTTT,CASSLGGGTEAFF
TRBV9,TRBJ1-2,.,.,TGTGCCAGCAGCGTACAGCCCGGGAACTATGGCTACACCTTC,CASSVQPGNYGYTF
TRBV10-3,TRBJ1-2,.,.,TGTGCCATCAGGCCCCGGGGGGACGGCTACACCTTC,CAIRPRGDGYTF
TRBV6-5,TRBJ1-2,.,once,TGTGCCAGCAGTTCCTGGTATGGAGCGAATGGCTACACCTTC,CASSSWYGANGYTF
TRBV30,TRBJ2-1,.,.,TGTGCCTGGCTCCACAATGAGCAGTTCTTC,CAWLHNEQFF
TRBV11-3,TRBJ2-1,.,.,TGTGCCAGCAGCTTGGGCCCCTCCTACAATGAGCAGTTCTTC,CASSLGPSYNEQFF
TRBV12-3/TRBV12-4,TRBJ2-2,.,.,TGTGCCAGCAGTTTAATAGACACCGGGGAGCTGTTTTTT,CASSLIDTGELFF
TRBV5-4,TRBJ1-1,.,.,TGTGCCAGCAGCTTAAAGAATGGGGGCGGAGCGGCTTTCTTT,CASSLKNGGGAAFF
TRBV7-2,TRBJ1-2,.,few,TGTGCCAGCAGCCCCAGAAGGGACTACTATGGCTACACCTTC,CASSPRRDYYGYTF
TRBV7-9,TRBJ1-1,.,.,TGTGCCAGCAGCGCCCACAGGGATAAGAACACTGAAGCTTTCTTT,CASSAHRDKNTEAFF
TRBV7-3,TRBJ2-2,TRBD1,.,TGTGCCAGCAGCCCCAGGGGGACCGGGGAGCTGTTTTTT,CASSPRGTGELFF
TRBV28,TRBJ1-3,.,.,TGTGCCAGCAGCCTCCAGGGGTCTGGAAACACCATATATTTT,CASSLQGSGNTIYF
TRBV6-2/TRBV6-3,TRBJ1-5,.,.,TGTGCCAGCAGTACTTCCATTGGAGGGTGGGGTCAGCCCCAGCATTTT,CASSTSIGGWGQPQHF
TRBV9,TRBJ1-3,.,many,TGTGCCAGCAGCCCGCGCGGGGGGCAGTCAACTGGAAACACCATATATTTT,CASSPRGGQSTGNTIYF
TRBV18,TRBJ1-1,.,.,TGTGCCAGCTCACCGGCGAGGGCCACTGAAGCTTTCTTT,CASSPARATEAFF
TRBV25-1,TRBJ2-6,.,few,TGTGCCAGCAGTGAATGGCCCACAGGCTCTGGGGCCAACGTCCTGACTTTC,CASSEWPTGSGANVLTF
TRBV10-3,TRBJ2-1,TRBD1,.,TGTGCCATCAGAACGGGACAGGGTGACAATGAGCAGTTCTTC,CAIRTGQGDNEQFF
TRBV10-3,TRBJ2-5,.,few,TGTGCCATCAGTGTCGTGCGGGGCGAGACCCAGTACTTC,CAISVVRGETQYF
TRBV10-3,TRBJ2-3,TRBD2,.,TGTGCCATCAGTGCACTAGCGGGGGGGACAGATACGCAGTATTTT,CAISALAGGTDTQYF
TRBV4-3,TRBJ1-2,.,.,TGCGCCAGCAGCCAAGATTGGAGACAGCCCTATGGCTACACCTTC,CASSQDWRQPYGYTF
TRBV7-3,TRBJ2-7,.,.,TGTGCCAGCAGCCGATCAGGGATGGGGGGCTACGAGCAGTACTTC,CASSRSGMGGYEQYF
TRBV5-5,TRBJ2-3,.,once,TGTGCCAGCAGCTTGGTGGCACCCACAGATACGCAGTATTTT,CASSLVAPTDTQYF
TRBV19,TRBJ1-2,TRBD1,.,TGTGCCAGTAGTGTGGGACAGGGGGTAGTCGGTGGCTACACCTTC,CASSVGQGVVGGYTF
TRBV27,TRBJ2-1,TRBD2,.,TGTGCCAGCAGTTTATTTCCTAGCGGGGGGGCTTACAATGAGCAGTTCTTC,CASSLFPSGGAYNEQFF
TRBV28,TRBJ1-3,.,.,TGTGCCAGCAGTTTAGGATTACAGAGCTCTGGAAACACCATATATTTT,CASSLGLQSSGNTIYF
TRBV5-1,TRBJ1-2,TRBD1,once,TGCGCCAGCAGCTTTGGAGGCCCGGGACAGGGGAGCTACACCTTC,CASSFGGPGQGSYTF
TRBV21-1,TRBJ1-5,.,.,TGTGCCAGCAGCATAGCAGGGGATAACAATCAGCCCCAGCATTTT,CASSIAGDNNQPQHF
TRBV12-3/TRBV12-4,TRBJ1-6,.,.,TGTGCCATCTGGGGGGTCTCCCTCCACTTT,CAIWGVSLHF
TRBV7-9,TRBJ2-1,TRBD2,.,TGTGCCAGCAGCTTATCCAGACTAGCGATTGGGAATGAGCAGTTCTTC,CASSLSRLAIGNEQFF
TRBV2,TRBJ1-2,TRBD1,.,TGTGCCAGAGCCTGGGACAGGGTATCTTATGGCTACACCTTC,CARAWDRVSYGYTF
TRBV6-2/TRBV6-3,TRBJ1-5,.,.,TGTGCCAGCAGCCTTCAGACAGGTTACAATCAGCCCCAGCATTTT,CASSLQTGYNQPQHF
TRBV3-1/TRBV3-2,TRBJ1-1,.,.,TGTGCCAGCAGCCAAGGGTCAACCCGAGGCGCTGAAGCTTTCTTT,CASSQGSTRGAEAFF
TRBV9,TRBJ2-7,TRBD2,.,TGTGCCAGCAGCGTAGGAGCGGGGAGCTCCTACGAGCAGTACTTC,CASSVGAGSSYEQYF
TRBV27,TRBJ1-2,.,.,TGTGCCAGCAGTGCCGCCGGAGCTAACTATGGCTACACCTTC,CASSAAGANYGYTF
TRBV5-6,TRBJ1-1,.,.,TGTGCCAGCAGCTTGCAGGGAACTGAAGCTTTCTTT,CASSLQGTEAFF
TRBV5-4,TRBJ1-3,.,.,TGTGCCAGCAGCTTGGCCACTGGACACTACTCTGGAAACACCATATATTTT,CASSLATGHYSGNTIYF
TRBV18,TRBJ2-5,TRBD1,.,TGTGCCAGCTCCCCAGGACAGGGAAGAGAGACCCAGTACTTC,CASSPGQGRETQYF
TRBV15,TRBJ2-6,TRBD1,once,TGTGCCACCAGCAGGACAGGGGCCTCCTCTGGGGCCAACGTCCTGACTTTC,CATSRTGASSGANVLTF
TRBV30,TRBJ1-2,.,few,TGTGCCTGGATCGGGGGGGTTAATAACTATGGCTACACCTTC,CAWIGGVNNYGYTF
TRBV27,TRBJ1-2,.,.,TGTGCCAGCAGTTTAGCCCAGGGAAACTATGGCTACACCTTC,CASSLAQGNYGYTF
TRBV7-9,TRBJ1-1,.,.,TGTGCCAGCTATTGGGTCCAGATAGCGAACACTGAAGCTTTCTTT,CASYWVQIANTEAFF
TRBV10-2,TRBJ1-1,TRBD1,.,TGCGCCAGCAGAGGGACAGGGAAGATGAACACTGAAGCTTTCTTT,CASRGTGKMNTEAFF
TRBV5-1,TRBJ1-2,TRBD1,.,TGCGCCAGCAGCTTGGAAGCTCTCGCGCAGGGGGAATTCGGCTACACCTTC,CASSLEALAQGEFGYTF
TRBV9,TRBJ1-1,.,.,TGTGCCAGCAGCGTAGCCAGTGACACTGAAGCTTTCTTT,CASSVASDTEAFF